The 23 T cell receptor beta chains below come from one sample, sequenced in a study of a mutant IDH1 vaccine in newly diagnosed glioma. Time point described: baseline, week 1 (first vaccination visit). The treatment here: pre-vaccination baseline after standard-of-care therapy. Clones were read by immunoSEQ multiplex PCR, and TCRdb kept only the in-frame ones, dropping some. There are fewer than 85,000 clones in the sample; about 86% occur only once, and roughly 2.8% lies in the top ten. The sequenced sample was PBMCs, obtained from a glioma patient treated with radiotherapy, temozolomide or both. All receptors derive from a young man with glioma.

V and J are TRBV11-2 and TRBJ2-1; no firm D call. The V and J ends lost 0 bases and 4 bases respectively, with 7 bases between them. In germline, CDR1 is SGHAT, CDR2 FQNNGV. The CDR3 totals 14 residues. The CDR3 DNA sequence: TGTGCCAGCAGCTTAGAAGGATATTACAATGAGCAGTTCTTC. Residues: CASSLEGYYNEQFF.

The chain's CDR3 is CASSYRWQGYGYTF. The CDR3, as DNA: TGTGCCAGCAGTTACCGGTGGCAGGGGTATGGCTACACCTTC. The rearrangement joins TRBV6-6 to TRBJ1-2, with D maybe TRBD1 (6 bases). The V gene lost 2 bases and the J gene lost 5 bases, with 12 bases spanning the gap. The CDR3 is 14 residues long. Germline values: CDR1 MNHNY, CDR2 SVGAGI (reference sequence).

This clone was detected only once. The chain has TRBV10-3 and TRBJ1-1, with 9 bases fitting TRBD1. This CDR3 region has 14 residues. The germline V gene has CDR1 ENHRY and CDR2 SYGVKD. V lost 5 bases, J lost 3 bases, and 4 bases stayed unmatched. The CDR3 protein is CAISRTGVYTEAFF. The CDR3 DNA reads TGTGCCATCAGTCGGACAGGGGTTTACACTGAAGCTTTCTTT.

This clone was seen only once. The chain combines TRBV5-1 with TRBJ2-3; no firm D call. The CDR3 loop spans 13 amino acids. CDR1 and CDR2 from the germline V gene are SGHRS and YFSETQ. V was trimmed by 0 bases and J by 6 bases, leaving 8 bases between them. The DNA for the CDR3 is TGCGCCAGCAGCTTGGTTTTCGCGGATACGCAGTATTTT. Encoded protein: CASSLVFADTQYF.

The genes are TRBV30 and TRBJ2-3, with D possibly TRBD2 on 5 matching bases. The CDR3 totals 14 residues. V was shortened by 2 bases and J by 5 bases, with 14 bases between the two germline ends. Germline assignment: CDR1 GTSNPN and CDR2 SVGIG (reference sequence). Here the CDR3 DNA reads TGTGCCTGGAGTCTGGACTCCCGAGGAGATACGCAGTATTTT. This codes for CAWSLDSRGDTQYF.

The V call is TRBV2, the J call TRBJ2-7, with D unclear. Germline CDR1 reads SNHLY; CDR2 reads FYNNEI. The CDR3 extends over 12 amino acids. Trimming shortened V by 5 bases and J by 0 bases, and 5 bases separated the two germline ends. The CDR3 loop reads CASSPASYEQYF. Written as DNA, the CDR3 is TGTGCCAGCAGTCCTGCCTCCTACGAGCAGTACTTC.

The rearrangement links TRBV28 to TRBJ1-6, with 7 bases matching TRBD1. V lost 6 bases, J lost 9 bases, and 11 bases stayed unmatched. The germline gives CDR1 MDHEN, CDR2 SYDVKM. The CDR3 totals 15 residues. CDR3 sequence reads: CASRPRGEGASPLHF. The CDR3 bases are TGTGCCAGCAGGCCCCGGGGGGAGGGGGCTTCACCCCTCCACTTT.

The rearrangement joins TRBV7-9 to TRBJ2-3; D is unclear. Germline CDR1 is SEHNR and CDR2 is FQNEAQ (reference sequence). Trimming cost V 7 bases and J 2 bases, with 7 bases left between them. The CDR3 contains 12 residues. The CDR3: CASMGSTDTQYF. The CDR3, as DNA: TGTGCCAGCATGGGGTCCACAGATACGCAGTATTTT.

This clone has only one observation. This sequence joins TRBV2 and TRBJ2-1; the D gene is possibly TRBD1 (6 bases). V lost 7 bases and J 5 bases, leaving 15 bases between the germline ends. Germline CDR1 and CDR2: SNHLY and FYNNEI. This CDR3 spans 14 amino acids. The CDR3 reads CASMPSGTHNEQFF. CDR3 nucleotide sequence: TGTGCCAGCATGCCATCTGGGACACACAATGAGCAGTTCTTC.

The chain recombines TRBV13 with TRBJ2-3, with 9 nucleotides matching TRBD2. The CDR3 runs to 14 residues. Germline CDR1 and CDR2: PRHDT and FYEKMQ (reference sequence). Trimming at V came to 5 bases and at J to 2 bases, leaving 2 bases not matched to a gene. The CDR3 reads CASSPSGVTDTQYF. The CDR3 DNA is TGTGCCAGCAGCCCTAGCGGGGTCACAGATACGCAGTATTTT.

The count of this clone is one. This chain joins TRBV5-6 and TRBJ2-5; tentative D call: TRBD1 (6 bases). V was shortened by 1 base and J by 7 bases, with 20 bases between the two germline ends. Germline V gene sequence: CDR1 SGHDT, CDR2 YYEEEE. The CDR3 covers 16 residues. The CDR3 region has the DNA TGTGCCAGCAGCTTGCCGCCGGACAGCATCCCGAGGACCCAGTACTTC. It encodes CASSLPPDSIPRTQYF.

This clone was seen once. The chain employs TRBV6-5 and TRBJ2-5; TRBD2 is a possible D gene (5 bases). Trimming pared 5 bases from V and 5 bases from J, leaving 15 bases between. CDR3 size: 14 residues. Germline V gene lookup returns CDR1 MNHEY and CDR2 SVGAGI. The CDR3 DNA sequence: TGTGCCAGCAGTGATCCGGGTCTAGCCGAGACCCAGTACTTC. Translating it yields CASSDPGLAETQYF.

A single count supports this clone. Other DNA sequences in this sample translate to the same CDR3. V is TRBV29-1 and J is TRBJ1-1, with a weak D call TRBD1 (5 bases). Germline V gives CDR1 SQVTM, CDR2 ANQGSEA. Trimming cost V 6 bases and J 0 bases, with 11 bases left between them. This CDR3 contains 13 residues. The CDR3 protein is CSVSGRMNTEAFF. Here the CDR3 DNA reads TGCAGCGTGTCGGGACGGATGAACACTGAAGCTTTCTTT.

This clone was detected only once. The chain uses TRBV6-5 and TRBJ1-1; no firm D call. This CDR3 spans 12 amino acids. The ends were cut back, 7 bases at V and 11 bases at J, with 17 bases in the middle. Germline V gives CDR1 MNHEY, CDR2 SVGAGI. CDR3 sequence: CASTLWGGRAFF. DNA of the CDR3: TGTGCCAGCACTCTCTGGGGAGGGAGGGCTTTCTTT.

V usage is TRBV5-5 and J usage is TRBJ1-4; D gene unclear. Deletions cut 0 bases from V and 14 bases from J, with 14 bases between. The CDR3 is made up of 13 amino acids. Per germline, CDR1 SGHKS and CDR2 YYEKEE (reference sequence). CDR3 nucleotides: TGTGCCAGCAGCTTGGATGGTAGGAATTGGCTGTTTTTT. As protein: CASSLDGRNWLFF.

The genes are TRBV11-2 and TRBJ1-4; D is uncertain. Looked up from germline, CDR1 is SGHAT and CDR2 is FQNNGV. V lost 3 bases to trimming and J lost 8 bases, with 16 bases between them. This CDR3 comprises 15 residues. The CDR3 region is CASSFSRIGREKLFF. The CDR3 DNA reads as TGTGCCAGCAGCTTTAGTCGGATTGGCCGGGAAAAACTGTTTTTT.

CDR3 protein: CASSSWVGEAFF. The CDR3 DNA is TGTGCCAGCAGTTCGTGGGTTGGTGAAGCTTTCTTT. The chain has TRBV27 and TRBJ1-1; no reliable D call. Per the germline V gene, CDR1 is MNHEY and CDR2 is SMNVEV (reference sequence). CDR3 size: 12 residues. V gave up 4 bases and J gave up 7 bases, with 10 bases separating them.

V usage is TRBV7-9 and J usage is TRBJ1-2; 9 bases fit TRBD1. The CDR3 is made up of 16 amino acids. CDR1 is SEHNR and CDR2 is FQNEAQ in the germline V gene (reference sequence). The V gene end was trimmed by 5 bases and the J gene end by 4 bases; junction bases not matched to a gene: 11. This CDR3 reads CASSHAGQGFGYGYTF. DNA of the CDR3: TGTGCCAGCAGCCACGCCGGACAGGGGTTTGGCTATGGCTACACCTTC.

This rearrangement joins TRBV7-6 to TRBJ2-3; 10 bases are shared with TRBD1. J was trimmed by 5 bases and V by 1 base; bases with no gene match: 6. The CDR3 loop spans 16 amino acids. Germline V lookup: CDR1 SGHVS, CDR2 FNYEAQ. The DNA for the CDR3 is TGTGCCAGCAGCTTAGTAGGGACAGGGGTTATAGATACGCAGTATTTT. Translating gives CASSLVGTGVIDTQYF.

In its sample, this clone was seen once. This chain connects TRBV2 to TRBJ1-2; the match to TRBD1 covers 8 bases. The V segment lost 8 bases and the J segment 0 bases; nucleotides outside the gene matches: 14. The CDR3 totals 17 residues. Germline CDR1 is SNHLY and CDR2 is FYNNEI. CDR3 residues: CASARGNRGKANYGYTF. The CDR3 bases are TGTGCCAGCGCCCGGGGGAACAGGGGGAAGGCTAACTATGGCTACACCTTC.

This chain connects TRBV21-1 to TRBJ2-3; the table's D call, TRBD2, was not checked against the DNA. TRBV21-1 is a pseudogene segment. The CDR3 is 16 amino acids. CDR3: CASSKAASGGLDTQYF. CDR3 DNA: TGTGCCAGCAGCAAAGCGGCTAGCGGGGGGCTGGATACGCAGTATTTT.

Note on this clone: One junction end does not reproduce the germline sequence, and a read error may be involved. The gene calls are TRBV25-1 and TRBJ1-1; 7 bases align to TRBD1. Germline loops: CDR1 MGHDK, CDR2 SYGVNS. CDR3 length equals 13 residues. The CDR3 nucleotides read TGTGCCAGCAGACCAACGACAGGGACTGGAGCTTTCTTT. Protein: CASRPTTGTGAFF. Full variable domain (missing parts from reference TRBV25-1 and TRBJ1-1): EADIYQTPRYLVIGTGKKITLECSQTMGHDKMYWYQQDPGMELHLIHYSYGVNSTEKGDLSSESTVSRIRTEHFPLTLESARPSHTSQYLCASRPTTGTGAFFGQGTRLTVV.

V is TRBV28 and J is TRBJ1-2; 8 nucleotides line up with TRBD1. CDR3 length: 15 amino acids. V dropped 0 bases and J dropped 4; count of bases not matched to a gene: 4. Germline assignment: CDR1 MDHEN and CDR2 SYDVKM. The CDR3 region has the DNA TGTGCCAGCAGTTTATGGTTCGGGACAGGCTATGGCTACACCTTC. Encoded protein: CASSLWFGTGYGYTF.